Below are 9 T cell receptor beta chains sequenced from a single sample in a study of immune evolution from preneoplasia to lung adenocarcinoma listed by TCRdb under 2021. The library was generated by the immunoSEQ multiplex PCR assay. TCRdb's version of the immuneACCESS table is confined to in-frame rearrangements and falls short of the full clone set. An unresolved V gene accounts for under half of the shortfall where checked; the remainder is of unknown origin. Here the sample has approximately 3,000 clones; about 88% occur a single time. Approximately 4% of the sample lies in the top ten. The sequenced sample consisted of FFPE invasive lung adenocarcinoma tissue. The sample's cell subset or site label, decoded: frankly invasive lung adenocarcinoma (ADC). These receptors originate from a person between 65 and 80 years old with invasive lung adenocarcinoma.

The chain joins TRBV12-5 to TRBJ2-3, with D possibly being TRBD1 or TRBD2 (5 bases each). V was shortened by 7 bases and J by 3 bases, with 20 bases between the two germline ends. This CDR3 is built from 16 residues. CDR1 is LGHNT, CDR2 FRNRAP, per germline. The CDR3 nucleotides read TGTGCTAGTGCCCTCTCCCGGGACCCCCGGACAGATACGCAGTATTTT. Amino acid sequence: CASALSRDPRTDTQYF.

The V call is TRBV4-3, the J call TRBJ1-2; D unclear. This CDR3 has 15 amino acids. Trimming cost V 1 base and J 8 bases, with 17 bases left between them. In germline, CDR1 is LGHNA, CDR2 YSLEER. The CDR3 DNA sequence: TGCGCCAGCAGCCAAGCCATCAACTCCCGGTTGGGCTACACCTTC. It specifies CASSQAINSRLGYTF.

On this clone: The junction departs from germline at one end; a sequencing error may be responsible. This chain connects TRBV7-9 to TRBJ2-1, with D perhaps TRBD2 (6 bases). The V gene's germline CDR1 is SEHNR and CDR2 FQNEAQ (reference sequence). This CDR3 comprises 14 residues. The CDR3 sequence is CVSSFSGGYNEQFF. In nucleotides, the CDR3 is TGTGTCAGCAGCTTTAGCGGTGGGTACAATGAGCAGTTCTTC. The variable domain in full, with the rest retrieved from reference TRBV7-9 and TRBJ2-1, is DTGVSQNPRHKITKRGQNVTFRCDPISEHNRLYWYRQTLGQGPEFLTYFQNEAQLEKSRLLSDRFSAERPKGSFSTLEIQRTEQGDSAMYLCVSSFSGGYNEQFFGPGTRLTVL.

The CDR3 loop reads CASSLQGGTEAFF. The DNA for the CDR3 is TGTGCCAGCAGCTTGCAGGGAGGTACTGAAGCTTTCTTT. The genes are TRBV7-3 and TRBJ1-1; weak D call: TRBD1 (5 bases). V lost 3 bases and J lost 5, with 10 bases in between. From germline, CDR1 is SGHTA and CDR2 FQGTGA. The CDR3 has 13 amino acids.

The count of this clone is one. J is TRBJ2-5 and V is TRBV7-2, with 11 bases lining up with TRBD2. J was trimmed by 5 bases and V by 7 bases; bases with no gene match: 9. The CDR3 loop spans 15 amino acids. Germline V gives CDR1 SGHTA, CDR2 FQGNSA. For the CDR3, the DNA is TGTGCCAGCACCCTAGCGGGGGGAACCGCGGAGACCCAGTACTTC. It codes for CASTLAGGTAETQYF.

The chain is built from TRBV15 and TRBJ1-2; TRBD1 might be the D (5 bases). There are 14 residues in the CDR3. Germline V gene lookup returns CDR1 LNHNV and CDR2 YYDKDF (reference sequence). Trimming removed 1 base from V and 3 bases from J, with 9 bases in between. The CDR3 spells CATSRGGTHYGYTF. In nucleotides, the CDR3 is TGTGCCACCAGCAGAGGGGGGACTCACTATGGCTACACCTTC.

This clone has only one observation. The chain employs TRBV11-2 and TRBJ2-7; 11 nucleotides align to TRBD1. Germline V CDR1 and CDR2: SGHAT, FQNNGV. V gave up 5 bases and J gave up 0 bases; unmatched junction bases: 3. The CDR3 has 15 amino acids. This chain's CDR3 is CASSPGQGVSYEQYF. The DNA for the CDR3 is TGTGCCAGCAGCCCGGGACAGGGGGTCTCCTACGAGCAGTACTTC.

V gene TRBV6-5 combines with J gene TRBJ1-2; possible D gene TRBD1, 6 bases. Germline CDR1 is MNHEY and CDR2 is SVGAGI. V was shortened by 2 bases and J by 4 bases, with 14 bases between the two germline ends. The CDR3 length is 15 residues. The CDR3: CASSYGGGGGYGYTF. The CDR3 nucleotides read TGTGCCAGCAGTTACGGGGGGGGAGGGGGCTATGGCTACACCTTC.

On this clone itself: The junction departs from the called germline gene at one end, perhaps through a read error. This chain connects TRBV4-1 to TRBJ1-6; possible D gene TRBD1, 5 bases. This CDR3 spans 16 amino acids. The germline V gene encodes CDR1 MGHRA and CDR2 YSYEKL. CDR3 residues: CASSQGGGVNNSLLHF. The CDR3 nucleotides read TGCGCCAGCAGCCAAGGGGGAGGGGTTAATAATTCACTCCTCCACTTT.